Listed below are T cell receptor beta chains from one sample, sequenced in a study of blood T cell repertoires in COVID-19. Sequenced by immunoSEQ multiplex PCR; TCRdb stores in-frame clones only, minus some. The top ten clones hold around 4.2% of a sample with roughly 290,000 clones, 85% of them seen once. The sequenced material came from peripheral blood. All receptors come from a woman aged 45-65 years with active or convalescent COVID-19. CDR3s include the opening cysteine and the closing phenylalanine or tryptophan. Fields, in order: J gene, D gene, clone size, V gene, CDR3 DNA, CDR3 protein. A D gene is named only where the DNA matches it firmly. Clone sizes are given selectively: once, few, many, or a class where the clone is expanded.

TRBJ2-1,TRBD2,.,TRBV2,TGTGCCAGCAGTCGACTAGCGGGGCTTTCCAATGAGCAGTTCTTC,CASSRLAGLSNEQFF
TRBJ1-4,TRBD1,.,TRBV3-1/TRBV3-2,TGTGCCACCTCCACGTCCGGGACAGGGAATGAAAAACTGTTTTTT,CATSTSGTGNEKLFF
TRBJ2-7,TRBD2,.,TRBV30,TGTGCCTGGAGTGGCCGCAGGATTTCGGCGGGAGGGGTTTACGAGCAGTACTTC,CAWSGRRISAGGVYEQYF
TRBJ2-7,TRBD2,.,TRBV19,TGTGCCAGTAGCCCTCCTCGGGGGAGCGGGAGCTACGAGCAGTACTTC,CASSPPRGSGSYEQYF
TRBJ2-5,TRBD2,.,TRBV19,TGTGCCAGTAGTAGGCTAGCGGGAGGAAGTGAGACCCAGTACTTC,CASSRLAGGSETQYF
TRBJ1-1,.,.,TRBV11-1,TGTGCCAGCAGCCGATATTTGACAGCGATGAACACTGAAGCTTTCTTT,CASSRYLTAMNTEAFF
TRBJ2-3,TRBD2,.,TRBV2,TGTGCCAGCCTCGGACTAGCGGGGTTCCCTCTTCCCACAGATACGCAGTATTTT,CASLGLAGFPLPTDTQYF
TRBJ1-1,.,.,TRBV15,TGTGCCACCAGCAGACTCAGGGGAGACAACACTGAAGCTTTCTTT,CATSRLRGDNTEAFF
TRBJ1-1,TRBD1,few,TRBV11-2,TGTGCCAGCAGCGACTCTTGGCCCGGGACAGAGCGTCGTATTGAAGCTTTCTTT,CASSDSWPGTERRIEAFF
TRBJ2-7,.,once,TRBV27,TGTGCCAGCAGCCTGGGGCAATTCTACGAGCAGTACTTC,CASSLGQFYEQYF
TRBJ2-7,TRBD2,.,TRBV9,TGTGCCAGCAGCGGAGGTGGGGGACTAGCAAAGGAGCAGTACTTC,CASSGGGGLAKEQYF
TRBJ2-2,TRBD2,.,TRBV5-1,TGCGCCAGCAGCCGCACTAGCGGGAGGACGTCCGGGGAGCTGTTTTTT,CASSRTSGRTSGELFF
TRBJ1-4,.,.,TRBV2,TGTGCCAGCAATATAAACAGCGGTAATGAAAAACTGTTTTTT,CASNINSGNEKLFF
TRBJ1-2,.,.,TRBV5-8,TGTGCCAGCAGCTTGGGAGTCAACTATGGCTACACCTTC,CASSLGVNYGYTF
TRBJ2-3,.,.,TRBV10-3,TGTGCCATCGGGTCGGATAAGGGGAATACGCAGTATTTT,CAIGSDKGNTQYF
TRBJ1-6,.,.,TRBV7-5,TGTGCCAGAAGCTCCTTAACGGGACAAAACCGCTCACCCCTCCACTTT,CARSSLTGQNRSPLHF
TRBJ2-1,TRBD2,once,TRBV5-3,TGTGCCAGAAGCTTGGTTGAACTAGCGGGAGGTCCCTACAATGAGCAGTTCTTC,CARSLVELAGGPYNEQFF
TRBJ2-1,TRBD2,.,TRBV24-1,TGTGCCACCAGTGATCGATGGGCGGGAGGGAATGAGCAGTTCTTC,CATSDRWAGGNEQFF
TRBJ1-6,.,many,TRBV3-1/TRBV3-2,TGTGCCAGCAGCCGGGACGGCGGACTATATAATTCACCCCTCCACTTT,CASSRDGGLYNSPLHF
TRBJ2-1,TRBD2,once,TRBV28,TGTGCCAGCAGACTAGCGGGAGGGTACAATGAGCAGTTCTTC,CASRLAGGYNEQFF
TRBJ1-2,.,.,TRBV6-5,TGTGCCAGCAGTAAGAGGCGGGGGACCCTAAGTGGCTACACCTTC,CASSKRRGTLSGYTF
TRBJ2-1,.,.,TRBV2,TGTGCCAGCAGTGTGCTGCAGGGACTCTCCTACAATGAGCAGTTCTTC,CASSVLQGLSYNEQFF
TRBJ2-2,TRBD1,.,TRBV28,TGTGCCAGCAGCCCATACAGGGGGCGGCACACCGGGGAGCTGTTTTTT,CASSPYRGRHTGELFF
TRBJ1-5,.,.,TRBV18,TGTGCCAGCTCCCTTACAGGGCGCGCGCAGCCCCAGCATTTT,CASSLTGRAQPQHF
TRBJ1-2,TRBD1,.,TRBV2,TGTGCCAGCAGTGAGACAGGGTACGATGGCTACACCTTC,CASSETGYDGYTF
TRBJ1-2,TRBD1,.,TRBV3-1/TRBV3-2,TGTGCCAGCAGCCTGAACAGGGGGCGCCGCTACTATGGCTACACCTTC,CASSLNRGRRYYGYTF
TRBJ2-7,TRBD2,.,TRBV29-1,TGCAGCGTGGGGGGACTAGCGGGAGTCGTGGACTTC,CSVGGLAGVVDF
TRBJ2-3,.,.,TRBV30,TGTGCCTGGAGTACCAGGTCACAGTATACGCAGTATTTT,CAWSTRSQYTQYF
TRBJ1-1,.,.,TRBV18,TGTGCCAGCTCACCACTCTCAGTTCCGAACACTGAAGCTTTCTTT,CASSPLSVPNTEAFF
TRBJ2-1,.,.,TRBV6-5,TGTGCCAGTGAGGAGGGGTTCTACAATGAGCAGTTCTTC,CASEEGFYNEQFF
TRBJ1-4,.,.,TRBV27,TGTGCCAGCAGTTTTAGGAGACGGAATCTTAATGAAAAACTGTTTTTT,CASSFRRRNLNEKLFF
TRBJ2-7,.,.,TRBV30,TGTGCCTGGGGAGGTTACTACGAGCAGTACTTC,CAWGGYYEQYF
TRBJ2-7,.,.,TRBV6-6,TGTGCCAGCAGTTCCGGGACATATGTTTACGAGCAGTACTTC,CASSSGTYVYEQYF
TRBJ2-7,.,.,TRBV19,TGTGCCAGTAGTATTGGAGAAACCTACGAGCAGTACTTC,CASSIGETYEQYF
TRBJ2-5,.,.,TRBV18,TGTGCCAGCTCACCAGTCACTGGCCAAGAGACCCAGTACTTC,CASSPVTGQETQYF
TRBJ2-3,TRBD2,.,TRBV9,TGTGCCAGCAGCGTAGCAACTAGCGGGAGAGCGGCAGATACGCAGTATTTT,CASSVATSGRAADTQYF
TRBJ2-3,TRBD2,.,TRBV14,TGTGCCAGCAGCCGTCCGGGACTAGCGAGAACAGATACGCAGTATTTT,CASSRPGLARTDTQYF
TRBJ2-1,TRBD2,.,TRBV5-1,TGCGCCAGCAGACTAGCGGGAGAGGGGGACAATGAGCAGTTCTTC,CASRLAGEGDNEQFF
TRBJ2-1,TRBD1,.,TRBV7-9,TGTGCCAGCAGCTGGGGGATCCCAGGGGGACGAGGCTCCTACAATGAGCAGTTCTTC,CASSWGIPGGRGSYNEQFF
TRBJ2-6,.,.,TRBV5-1,TGCGCCAGCAGCCCCCAAACCGGGATATTCTCTGGGGCCAACGTCCTGACTTTC,CASSPQTGIFSGANVLTF
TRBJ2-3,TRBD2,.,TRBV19,TGTGCCAGTAGTCCGGCCCTAGCGGGAGGCGCCACAGATACGCAGTATTTT,CASSPALAGGATDTQYF
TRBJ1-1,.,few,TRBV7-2,TGTGCCAGCAGAGGCCTCCGGAGGGCTGAAGCTTTCTTT,CASRGLRRAEAFF
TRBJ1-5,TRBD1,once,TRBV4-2,TGTGCCAGCAGCTCGACAGGGGATAGCAATCAGCCCCAGCATTTT,CASSSTGDSNQPQHF
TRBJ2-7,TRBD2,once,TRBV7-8,TGTGCCAGCGCTGACGGGGGGATCTCCTACGAGCAGTACTTC,CASADGGISYEQYF
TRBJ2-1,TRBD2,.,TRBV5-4,TGTGCCAGCAGCTTGGCGTCTAGCGGTTACAATGAGCAGTTCTTC,CASSLASSGYNEQFF
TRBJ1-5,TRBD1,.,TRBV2,TGTGCCAGCAGTGCCCGGGACAGAGCTTTCAATCAGCCCCAGCATTTT,CASSARDRAFNQPQHF